The 23 T cell receptor beta chains below come from one sample, sequenced in a study of beta chain features in type 1 diabetes. General study points: Moderate yet significant TCRB CDR3 shortening was seen in Type 1 diabetes patients in all four CD4+ subsets.

These receptors are not linked to any known antigen. Sequencing targeted expressed TCRB transcripts, as all isolated RNA had been reverse transcribed. The assay was immunoSEQ multiplex PCR, and TCRdb's table has in-frame clones only and misses some. Of 400,000 or so clones in the sample, roughly an eighth were seen once. The sample comprised naive CD4+ T cells from blood. These receptors came from a woman aged 18-29 years with type 1 diabetes.

The chain links TRBV10-3 to TRBJ2-7, with TRBD1 identical over 11 bases. The CDR3 spans 17 residues. The ends lost 4 bases at V and 3 bases at J; junction bases unmatched: 11. CDR1 is ENHRY and CDR2 is SYGVKD in the germline V gene. CDR3 coding DNA: TGTGCCATCAGTGCTGGACAGGGGGCTCTTGGTGGCTACGAGCAGTACTTC. Amino acids: CAISAGQGALGGYEQYF.

This sequence joins TRBV4-3 and TRBJ2-3; no reliable D call. This CDR3 spans 15 amino acids. Trimming shortened V by 0 bases and J by 6 bases, and 13 bases separated the two germline ends. Germline loops: CDR1 LGHNA, CDR2 YSLEER. In nucleotides, the CDR3 is TGCGCCAGCAGCCAAGAGGTGGCGACTTTGGATACGCAGTATTTT. This translates into CASSQEVATLDTQYF.

The table lists this clone with a few counts. The rearrangement uses TRBV5-1 and TRBJ2-1; 12 nucleotides agree with TRBD2. This CDR3 is built from 16 residues. The V and J ends lost 6 bases and 2 bases, in that order; junction bases with no gene match: 6. Germline V gene sequence: CDR1 SGHRS, CDR2 YFSETQ. The CDR3 reads CASTPLAGGAYNEQFF. In nucleotides, the CDR3 is TGCGCCAGCACCCCGCTAGCGGGAGGGGCCTACAATGAGCAGTTCTTC.

This clone was counted between two and nine times. The chain joins TRBV9 to TRBJ2-5; D gene unclear. Trimming took 3 bases from V and 4 from J, leaving 13 bases between them. The CDR3 length is 14 residues. The germline V gene has CDR1 SGDLS and CDR2 YYNGEE. The chain's CDR3 is CASSGQWRGETQYF. The CDR3 DNA reads as TGTGCCAGCAGCGGCCAATGGCGCGGAGAGACCCAGTACTTC. Complete variable domain (other parts from reference TRBV9 and TRBJ2-5): DSGVTQTPKHLITATGQRVTLRCSPRSGDLSVYWYQQSLDQGLQFLIQYYNGEERAKGNILERFSAQQFPDLHSELNLSSLELGDSALYFCASSGQWRGETQYFGPGTRLLVL.

This clone has just a few counts. V gene TRBV5-1 combines with J gene TRBJ2-7; TRBD2 agrees at 10 bases. This CDR3 is 13 amino acids long. CDR1 is SGHRS and CDR2 is YFSETQ in the germline V gene. J was trimmed by 4 bases and V by 4 bases; bases with no gene match: 2. The CDR3 reads CASSILAGYEQYF. The CDR3 DNA is TGCGCCAGCAGCATACTAGCGGGGTACGAGCAGTACTTC.

The chain combines TRBV7-2 with TRBJ1-2; D possibly corresponds to TRBD1 (6 bases). From germline, CDR1 is SGHTA and CDR2 FQGNSA. The CDR3 is 14 residues long. Trimming left V 2 bases short and J 1 base short, with 8 bases between. CDR3 in DNA: TGTGCCAGCAGCTTACAGGGGAATAACTATGGCTACACCTTC. This translates into CASSLQGNNYGYTF.

The chain is built from TRBV7-8 and TRBJ1-1; no firm D call. The V gene lost 4 bases and the J gene lost 11 bases, with 23 bases spanning the gap. The CDR3 runs 15 residues. Germline V gene data show CDR1 as SGHVS and CDR2 as FQNEAQ. The CDR3 region is CASSSSPDGPREAFF. For the CDR3, the DNA is TGTGCCAGCAGCTCTAGCCCGGACGGGCCGAGGGAGGCTTTCTTT. Looking up the rest from reference TRBV7-8 and TRBJ1-1 gives the full variable domain: GAGVSQSPRYKVAKRGQDVALRCDPISGHVSLFWYQQALGQGPEFLTYFQNEAQLDKSGLPSDRFFAERPEGSVSTLKIQRTQQEDSAVYLCASSSSPDGPREAFFGQGTRLTVV.

This clone was detected only a few times. This sequence joins TRBV4-3 and TRBJ2-7; TRBD2 aligns across 8 bases. CDR3 size: 16 residues. Losses at the gene ends were 0 bases for V and 4 bases for J; bases not matched to a gene: 8. Germline CDR1 is LGHNA and CDR2 is YSLEER. The CDR3 loop reads CASSQDTSGSKYEQYF. CDR3 DNA sequence: TGCGCCAGCAGCCAAGATACGAGCGGGAGTAAATACGAGCAGTACTTC.

V usage is TRBV30 and J usage is TRBJ1-1; D might be TRBD1 (6 bases). The germline V and J ends were trimmed by 1 base and 5 bases, with 14 bases remaining between them. CDR1 GTSNPN and CDR2 SVGIG come from the germline V gene (reference sequence). This CDR3 has 14 amino acids. CDR3 loop: CAWSAPQGWTEAFF. As DNA, the CDR3 is TGTGCCTGGAGTGCCCCACAGGGTTGGACTGAAGCTTTCTTT.

The V and J genes are TRBV28 and TRBJ2-7; possibly TRBD2 for D (6 bases). Trimming stripped 5 bases from V and 4 bases from J, with 9 bases between. This CDR3 region has 12 residues. Germline V lookup: CDR1 MDHEN, CDR2 SYDVKM. The CDR3 is CASSDRGYEQYF. The CDR3 coding sequence is TGTGCCAGCAGTGACCGGGGGTACGAGCAGTACTTC.

This sequence joins TRBV7-9 and TRBJ1-2; 7 bases agree with TRBD1. Trimming took 1 base from V and 2 from J; bases not matched to a gene: 7. Germline V lookup: CDR1 SEHNR, CDR2 FQNEAQ (reference sequence). This CDR3 contains 16 residues. The CDR3 is CASSLVGARGNYGYTF. The CDR3 nucleotides are TGTGCCAGCAGCTTAGTGGGGGCCAGGGGGAACTATGGCTACACCTTC.

This clone was detected a few times. J is TRBJ2-3 and V is TRBV4-3; D ambiguous. Germline V lookup: CDR1 LGHNA, CDR2 YSLEER. The CDR3 consists of 13 residues. V lost 1 base, J lost 5 bases, and 7 bases lay in between. CDR3 nucleotide sequence: TGCGCCAGCAGCCAAGCGTCCGGAGATACGCAGTATTTT. Protein product: CASSQASGDTQYF.

This clone was detected only a few times. The chain links TRBV5-4 to TRBJ2-7; no clear D gene. The CDR3 has 12 amino acids. Germline V CDR1 and CDR2: SGHNT, YYREEE (reference sequence). Trimming pared 2 bases from V and 5 bases from J, leaving 8 bases between. The CDR3 coding sequence is TGTGCCAGCAGCTTAGCGCCGAACGAGCAGTACTTC. Amino acids: CASSLAPNEQYF.

The V call is TRBV4-1, the J call TRBJ1-1; the match to TRBD1 covers 8 bases. This CDR3 region has 16 residues. Germline assignment: CDR1 MGHRA and CDR2 YSYEKL. The J segment lost 2 bases and the V segment lost 4 bases, leaving 9 bases of the junction unmatched. CDR3 residues: CASSPGTGRGNTEAFF. CDR3 nucleotide sequence: TGCGCCAGCAGCCCAGGGACAGGTAGGGGCAACACTGAAGCTTTCTTT.

The chain uses TRBV5-4 and TRBJ2-3, with 8 bases fitting TRBD2. Losses at the gene ends were 4 bases for V and 0 bases for J; bases not matched to a gene: 4. Per the germline V gene, CDR1 is SGHNT and CDR2 is YYREEE (reference sequence). The CDR3 totals 15 residues. CDR3 in amino acids: CASSDKRESTDTQYF. CDR3 coding DNA: TGTGCCAGCAGCGACAAGCGGGAGAGCACAGATACGCAGTATTTT.

The chain carries TRBV28 and TRBJ2-1; 9 nucleotides align to TRBD2. V dropped 7 bases and J dropped 9; count of bases not matched to a gene: 10. CDR1 and CDR2 (germline): MDHEN, SYDVKM. The CDR3 is made up of 14 amino acids. The CDR3 region is CASTWAGGIGEQFF. DNA for the CDR3: TGTGCCAGCACTTGGGCGGGGGGGATCGGTGAGCAGTTCTTC.

This clone was picked up a small number of times. The chain employs TRBV28 and TRBJ2-1; TRBD2 agrees at 8 bases. With V trimmed by 4 bases and J by 7 bases, 24 bases remained unmatched. Looked up from germline, CDR1 is MDHEN and CDR2 is SYDVKM. This CDR3 has 20 amino acids. This CDR3 is CASSSFYAAVGLAPGNEQFF. As DNA, the CDR3 is TGTGCCAGCAGTTCATTTTACGCCGCTGTAGGACTAGCCCCGGGAAATGAGCAGTTCTTC.

There are a few counts of this clone. The V call is TRBV9, the J call TRBJ2-1, with TRBD1 matching over 8 bases. This CDR3 contains 17 residues. Germline-derived CDR1 and CDR2 are SGDLS and YYNGEE. Losses at the gene ends were 2 bases for V and 4 bases for J; bases not matched to a gene: 11. CDR3 loop: CASSVGAGGGSYNEQFF. The CDR3 nucleotides are TGTGCCAGCAGCGTTGGGGCAGGGGGCGGTAGTTACAATGAGCAGTTCTTC. Full variable domain (outside the CDR3, taken from reference TRBV9 and TRBJ2-1): DSGVTQTPKHLITATGQRVTLRCSPRSGDLSVYWYQQSLDQGLQFLIQYYNGEERAKGNILERFSAQQFPDLHSELNLSSLELGDSALYFCASSVGAGGGSYNEQFFGPGTRLTVL.

The chain joins TRBV5-4 to TRBJ2-5, with D uncertain. The J call is uncertain, as TRBJ2-7 better fits the DNA end. This CDR3 is built from 12 residues. Germline assignment: CDR1 SGHNT and CDR2 YYREEE (reference sequence). The CDR3 loop is CASSLEHYEQYF. The CDR3 DNA follows: TGTGCCAGCAGCTTGGAACACTACGAGCAGTACTTC.

This chain uses TRBV5-1 with TRBJ1-1, with a tentative D call TRBD1 (6 bases). Germline assignment: CDR1 SGHRS and CDR2 YFSETQ. Deletions cut 4 bases from V and 5 bases from J, with 15 bases between. The CDR3 is 14 residues long. The CDR3 nucleotides read TGCGCCAGCAGCGCGACAGGATCGGGGACTGAAGCTTTCTTT. Translating it yields CASSATGSGTEAFF.

This clone appeared a few times. The CDR3, as DNA: TGTGCCAGCAGCCAAGCGGTTCATGCGGGAGGAATCGAAAAACTGTTTTTT. It translates to CASSQAVHAGGIEKLFF. The rearrangement links TRBV4-2 to TRBJ1-4; D is undetermined. This CDR3 contains 17 residues. V lost 1 base and J 8 bases, leaving 20 bases between the germline ends. Germline V gene sequence: CDR1 LGHNA, CDR2 YNFKEQ.

This chain links TRBV10-3 with TRBJ2-2; 8 nucleotides agree with TRBD2. Looked up from germline, CDR1 is ENHRY and CDR2 is SYGVKD. The CDR3 has 14 amino acids. V lost 7 bases to trimming and J lost 6 bases; unmatched junction nucleotides: 7. The CDR3 DNA reads as TGTGCCATCAATCAGCGGGAGTTGCCCGGGGAGCTGTTTTTT. Encoded protein: CAINQRELPGELFF.

In its sample, this clone was seen once. The chain is built from TRBV14 and TRBJ2-7; the match to TRBD1 covers 8 bases. After removal of 1 base from V and 12 bases from J, the junction contained 11 bases not matched to a gene. The length of the CDR3 is 14 residues. The V gene's germline CDR1 is SGHDN and CDR2 FVKESK. CDR3 in amino acids: CASSQGTGPQNSYF. CDR3 coding DNA: TGTGCCAGCAGCCAAGGGACAGGGCCCCAGAACTCGTACTTC.